These T cell receptor beta chains were read from a single sample in a study of shared clonotypes between healthy human individuals. Assay: immunoSEQ multiplex PCR; the TCRdb copy retains only in-frame clones and omits some. Of approximately 810,000 clones listed, 80% to 95% are singletons. The sequencing input was naive CD8+ T cells sorted from blood. These receptor sequences come from a man in his thirties or forties in good health. CDR3s include the opening cysteine and the closing phenylalanine or tryptophan. A D gene is named only where the DNA matches it firmly. Size tells how often a clone was seen (once, few, many) or the class of an expanded clone, and some rows leave it out.

v_gene	abundance	j_gene	d_gene	CDR3aa	CDR3nt
TRBV6-1	-	TRBJ1-4	-	CASRAPGENEKLFF	TGTGCCAGCAGGGCCCCAGGGGAGAATGAAAAACTGTTTTTT
TRBV4-1	-	TRBJ2-7	-	CASSPEGSGVPHYEQYF	TGCGCCAGCAGCCCCGAGGGGAGTGGCGTCCCACACTACGAGCAGTACTTC
TRBV5-5	-	TRBJ2-7	-	CASTPPGTAREQYF	TGTGCCAGCACCCCTCCTGGGACCGCGCGCGAGCAGTACTTC
TRBV6-6	-	TRBJ1-4	TRBD1	CASSYAGTGREKLFF	TGTGCCAGCAGTTACGCCGGGACAGGGAGGGAAAAACTGTTTTTT
TRBV12-5	-	TRBJ2-3	-	CASGPADHTSTDTQYF	TGTGCTAGTGGTCCCGCGGACCACACTAGCACAGATACGCAGTATTTT
TRBV27	-	TRBJ2-1	-	CASSLGLGSLYNEQFF	TGTGCCAGCAGTCTCGGACTGGGTAGTTTGTACAATGAGCAGTTCTTC
TRBV27	-	TRBJ2-7	TRBD2	CASRAGTSGSNEQYF	TGTGCCAGCAGGGCCGGGACTAGCGGGAGTAACGAGCAGTACTTC
TRBV12-5	-	TRBJ1-5	-	CASGLVIARTQPQHF	TGTGCTAGTGGTTTGGTAATAGCCCGCACCCAGCCCCAGCATTTT
TRBV4-1	-	TRBJ1-2	TRBD1	CASSQDPQGGYGYTF	TGCGCCAGCAGCCAAGATCCTCAGGGGGGCTATGGCTACACCTTC
TRBV11-2	-	TRBJ2-5	TRBD2	CASTEGFSGRPLVETQYF	TGTGCCAGCACCGAGGGTTTTAGCGGGAGGCCGCTAGTCGAGACCCAGTACTTC
TRBV18	-	TRBJ2-3	TRBD1	CASSPEQGREDTQYF	TGTGCCAGCTCACCCGAACAGGGGCGAGAAGATACGCAGTATTTT
TRBV7-9	-	TRBJ2-7	-	CASSLIGEQYF	TGTGCCAGCAGCCTTATCGGCGAGCAGTACTTC
TRBV10-1	-	TRBJ2-7	TRBD2	CASSESGSPYEQYF	TGCGCCAGCAGTGAGAGCGGGAGCCCTTACGAGCAGTACTTC
TRBV11-3	-	TRBJ1-1	TRBD1	CASSSRTQGTGNTEAFF	TGTGCCAGCAGCTCCAGGACACAGGGGACGGGGAACACTGAAGCTTTCTTT
TRBV29-1	-	TRBJ1-1	-	CSVGRVHTEAFF	TGCAGCGTTGGCAGGGTGCACACTGAAGCTTTCTTT
TRBV7-9	-	TRBJ2-7	-	CASSSPGQNYEQYF	TGTGCCAGCAGCTCTCCGGGACAAAACTACGAGCAGTACTTC
TRBV9	-	TRBJ2-2	TRBD2	CASSPTIAGAFTGELFF	TGTGCCAGCAGCCCCACCATAGCGGGAGCTTTCACCGGGGAGCTGTTTTTT
TRBV10-3	-	TRBJ2-1	-	CAIMEGTGYNEQFF	TGTGCCATCATGGAGGGGACGGGGTACAATGAGCAGTTCTTC
TRBV28	-	TRBJ2-3	-	CASSLEEATDTQYF	TGTGCCAGCAGCTTAGAAGAGGCGACAGATACGCAGTATTTT
TRBV14	few	TRBJ2-7	-	CASSHDPYEQYF	TGTGCCAGCAGCCACGACCCCTACGAGCAGTACTTC
TRBV7-9	-	TRBJ2-7	-	CASRRLDEQYF	TGTGCCAGCAGGCGGTTAGACGAGCAGTACTTC
TRBV4-1	-	TRBJ2-7	TRBD2	CASSPAVTSGYEQYF	TGCGCCAGCAGCCCGGCGGTGACTAGCGGGTACGAGCAGTACTTC
TRBV7-6	-	TRBJ2-7	-	CASSLETSSSYEQYF	TGTGCCAGCAGCTTAGAGACTAGTTCTTCCTACGAGCAGTACTTC
TRBV2	-	TRBJ1-1	TRBD1	CASSDSRDRGPEAFF	TGTGCCAGCAGTGATAGCCGGGACAGGGGGCCTGAAGCTTTCTTT
TRBV7-9	few	TRBJ1-4	-	CASSSGGSELFF	TGTGCCAGCAGCTCCGGGGGAAGTGAACTGTTTTTT
TRBV5-1	once	TRBJ2-1	-	CASSPLGREGLNEQFF	TGCGCCAGCAGCCCCCTGGGCAGGGAAGGCCTCAATGAGCAGTTCTTC
TRBV7-9	-	TRBJ2-2	TRBD2	CASRPPTSGSNTGELFF	TGTGCCAGCAGACCACCAACTAGCGGGAGCAACACCGGGGAGCTGTTTTTT
TRBV10-3	-	TRBJ2-7	TRBD2	CAISESGTSGSYEQYF	TGTGCCATCAGTGAGTCCGGGACTAGCGGGAGTTACGAGCAGTACTTC
TRBV4-1	-	TRBJ2-7	TRBD1	CASSQKGTGGREQYF	TGCGCCAGCAGCCAAAAGGGGACAGGGGGCAGGGAGCAGTACTTC
TRBV7-2	-	TRBJ1-1	-	CASSLGGPVAFGEAFF	TGTGCCAGCAGCTTAGGAGGCCCCGTTGCATTCGGTGAAGCTTTCTTT
TRBV15	once	TRBJ2-1	-	CATSRALHNEQFF	TGTGCCACCAGCAGAGCCCTTCACAATGAGCAGTTCTTC
TRBV28	-	TRBJ2-7	-	CASSLGDNYEQYF	TGTGCCAGCAGTTTGGGGGACAACTACGAGCAGTACTTC
TRBV7-9	-	TRBJ1-4	-	CASSLDTTNEKLFF	TGTGCCAGCAGCTTAGACACAACTAATGAAAAACTGTTTTTT
TRBV7-9	-	TRBJ2-7	TRBD2	CASSRGTSGSKLHEQYF	TGTGCCAGCAGCCGCGGGACTAGCGGGAGTAAGCTCCACGAGCAGTACTTC
TRBV11-2	-	TRBJ2-1	TRBD2	CASNDLAGGGYNEQFF	TGTGCCAGCAACGACCTAGCGGGGGGAGGTTACAATGAGCAGTTCTTC
TRBV29-1	-	TRBJ2-1	-	CSVMPGLAANEQFF	TGCAGCGTTATGCCGGGACTGGCGGCCAATGAGCAGTTCTTC
TRBV4-1	-	TRBJ2-7	TRBD1	CASSQGQGVWEQYF	TGCGCCAGCAGCCAGGGACAGGGGGTGTGGGAGCAGTACTTC
TRBV28	-	TRBJ1-5	-	CASSFGEEPQHF	TGTGCCAGCAGTTTTGGAGAGGAGCCCCAGCATTTT
TRBV5-4	-	TRBJ2-7	TRBD2	CASSSGTSYEQYF	TGTGCCAGCAGTAGCGGGACGTCCTACGAGCAGTACTTC
TRBV10-3	-	TRBJ1-1	-	CAISESRMGIRRNTEAFF	TGTGCCATCAGTGAGTCGAGAATGGGGATCAGGCGGAACACTGAAGCTTTCTTT
TRBV19	-	TRBJ2-2	-	CASSGINTGELFF	TGTGCCAGTAGCGGGATTAACACCGGGGAGCTGTTTTTT
TRBV28	-	TRBJ2-7	-	CASSLGTPYEQYF	TGTGCCAGCAGTTTGGGGACACCCTACGAGCAGTACTTC
TRBV7-9	few	TRBJ2-1	-	CASSSGDEQFF	TGTGCCAGCAGCTCGGGTGATGAGCAGTTCTTC
TRBV6-5	-	TRBJ2-1	TRBD1	CASRVETGYEQFF	TGTGCCAGCAGGGTGGAGACAGGGTATGAGCAGTTCTTC
TRBV10-3	-	TRBJ1-2	-	CAINENYGYTF	TGTGCCATCAATGAAAACTATGGCTACACCTTC
TRBV4-1	-	TRBJ2-1	TRBD2	CASSQGSGREVPEQFF	TGCGCCAGCAGCCAAGGGAGCGGGAGGGAGGTTCCTGAGCAGTTCTTC